The rows below give T cell receptor beta chains drawn from one sample of a study of monozygotic twins with cystic fibrosis. This table comes from immunoSEQ multiplex PCR, and its TCRdb copy is limited to in-frame clones, with some not included. Of about 30,000 clones detected, around 81% appear once; the ten largest clones hold 0.7% to 0.9%. Source material: blood. All receptors derive from a girl aged 2 to 9 with cystic fibrosis. CDR3s include the opening cysteine and the closing phenylalanine or tryptophan. The D gene is left open where the match is weak. Clone size appears in some rows only: once, few, many, or a class for an expanded clone.

J	V	size	D	DNA	CDR3
TRBJ2-1	TRBV5-4	-	-	TGTGCCAGCCATAAAGAGGGGAATCACAATGAGCAGTTCTTC	CASHKEGNHNEQFF
TRBJ2-5	TRBV11-2	-	TRBD1	TGTGCCAGCAGTCTCGGGACAGCCCTCCAAGAGACCCAGTACTTC	CASSLGTALQETQYF
TRBJ2-3	TRBV5-6	-	TRBD2	TGTGCCAGCAGCTTGAGGCTAGCGGCTAGCACAGATACGCAGTATTTT	CASSLRLAASTDTQYF
TRBJ2-6	TRBV5-1	-	-	TGCGCCAGCAGCTTGCCGAAGGGACCTAGCTCTGGGGCCAACGTCCTGACTTTC	CASSLPKGPSSGANVLTF
TRBJ2-3	TRBV5-6	-	TRBD2	TGTGCCAGCAGCTTGAAATGGACTAGTGCCACAGATACGCAGTATTTT	CASSLKWTSATDTQYF
TRBJ1-5	TRBV6-1	-	-	TGTGCCAGCAGCGCTGATTTAGAGGGGCAGCCCCAGCATTTT	CASSADLEGQPQHF
TRBJ2-7	TRBV6-5	-	-	TGTGCCAGCAGTAGCCCACCGACCGTAGCCGAGCAGTACTTC	CASSSPPTVAEQYF
TRBJ2-7	TRBV2	few	-	TGTGCCAGCAGACAGGGTTACGAGCAGTACTTC	CASRQGYEQYF
TRBJ2-2	TRBV6-6	-	-	TGTGCCAGCAGTTACTCGTGGGCTAGCCGCACCGGGGAGCTGTTTTTT	CASSYSWASRTGELFF
TRBJ2-3	TRBV5-4	-	-	TGTGCCAGCAGCCCCGCCGGAGGCCCAGATACGCAGTATTTT	CASSPAGGPDTQYF
TRBJ1-4	TRBV9	-	-	TGTGCCAGCAGCAATACTGGCGAAAAACTGTTTTTT	CASSNTGEKLFF
TRBJ2-1	TRBV5-1	-	TRBD2	TGCGCCAGCAGCATATCCGGGACTAGGTATAGCAATGAGCAGTTCTTC	CASSISGTRYSNEQFF
TRBJ1-1	TRBV6-5	-	-	TGTGCCAGCAGTTACTCGCGGGGGGCCACTGAAGCTTTCTTT	CASSYSRGATEAFF
TRBJ2-1	TRBV5-4	once	-	TGTGCCAGCAGGCAGGACCCACTAGAGTCCTACAATGAGCAGTTCTTC	CASRQDPLESYNEQFF
TRBJ2-5	TRBV7-3	-	-	TGTGCCAGCAGCTTAAGGTCGGGAGTCGGGGAGACCCAGTACTTC	CASSLRSGVGETQYF
TRBJ1-4	TRBV6-1	-	-	TGTGCCAGCAGTAGGGAAAGGGGAACTAATGAAAAACTGTTTTTT	CASSRERGTNEKLFF
TRBJ1-2	TRBV28	-	-	TGTGCCAGCAGTTTATCGTATGGCTACACCTTC	CASSLSYGYTF
TRBJ1-2	TRBV19	-	-	TGTGCCAGTAGTATCCCAGGGAACGCCTATGGCTACACCTTC	CASSIPGNAYGYTF
TRBJ2-2	TRBV11-2	-	-	TGTGCCACATTGAGCGTAGGAGGGAGCACCGGGGAGCTGTTTTTT	CATLSVGGSTGELFF
TRBJ2-2	TRBV6-1	-	-	TGTGCCAGCAGACGGGAAAAGAACACCGGGGAGCTGTTTTTT	CASRREKNTGELFF
TRBJ1-1	TRBV27	-	TRBD1	TGTGCCAGCAGCTGGACAGGGAACACTGAAGCTTTCTTT	CASSWTGNTEAFF
TRBJ1-1	TRBV19	-	-	TGTGCCAGTAGTCCTGGCAGGGTTGCGGACACTGAAGCTTTCTTT	CASSPGRVADTEAFF
TRBJ1-6	TRBV9	-	-	TGTGCCAGCAGCGTAGGACAGGCCTATAATTCACCCCTCCACTTT	CASSVGQAYNSPLHF
TRBJ1-4	TRBV29-1	few	-	TGCAGCGTTGTATCTCCGGACTGGCACTTAATGTTTTTT	CSVVSPDWHLMFF
TRBJ1-2	TRBV30	once	-	TGTGCCTGGAGTGCTCACTGGGGCTACACCTTC	CAWSAHWGYTF
TRBJ1-5	TRBV5-1	-	TRBD1	TGCGCCAGCAGCCTGGCGGGACAGAACAATCAGCCCCAGCATTTT	CASSLAGQNNQPQHF
TRBJ1-1	TRBV4-1	-	-	TGCGCCAGCAGCCAAGTGGAGGGGGGCGGCGCTTTCTTT	CASSQVEGGGAFF
TRBJ1-2	TRBV15	-	-	TGTGCCACCAGCAGGGGGAACCTTCGTAGCGATGGCTACACCTTC	CATSRGNLRSDGYTF
TRBJ1-1	TRBV6-1	-	-	TGTGCCAGCAGTGGACCTATTTTCAGGGATGCTGAAGCTTTCTTT	CASSGPIFRDAEAFF
TRBJ1-4	TRBV5-1	-	TRBD1	TGCGCCAGCAGCTCCAGGGGGCCGGCTACTAATGAAAAACTGTTTTTT	CASSSRGPATNEKLFF
TRBJ2-5	TRBV13	-	TRBD1	TGTGCCAGCAGATCTATAGGGACAGAAGAATGGGAGACCCAGTACTTC	CASRSIGTEEWETQYF
TRBJ1-1	TRBV27	-	-	TGTGCCAGCAGTTCACGTGACAGACAAGTCACTGAAGCTTTCTTT	CASSSRDRQVTEAFF
TRBJ2-7	TRBV25-1	-	-	TGTGCCAGCGGCGGGTGGGGGCACGAGCAGTACTTC	CASGGWGHEQYF
TRBJ2-2	TRBV10-3	-	-	TGTGCCATCAGTGACGGGGCAAGGGGGAGGGCCTTAAACACCGGGGAGCTGTTTTTT	CAISDGARGRALNTGELFF
TRBJ1-1	TRBV4-1	few	-	TGCGCCAGCAGCCCAGGGGCGATGGACACTGAAGCTTTCTTT	CASSPGAMDTEAFF
TRBJ1-1	TRBV27	-	-	TGTGCCAGCAGTCCCACTGTTGGCACTGAAGCTTTCTTT	CASSPTVGTEAFF
TRBJ1-2	TRBV29-1	-	-	TGCAGCGTTGATTGGGTGGGCGGCTACACCTTC	CSVDWVGGYTF
TRBJ1-1	TRBV5-1	-	-	TGCGCCAGCAGCAACGGACAGCCGAACACTGAAGCTTTCTTT	CASSNGQPNTEAFF
TRBJ2-1	TRBV30	-	-	TGTGCCTGGAGGGGCCTGGTAGCGGAGCAGTTCTTC	CAWRGLVAEQFF
TRBJ2-7	TRBV18	-	TRBD2	TGTGCCAGCTCACCTCCTAGCGGGATTTACGAGCAGTACTTC	CASSPPSGIYEQYF
TRBJ2-1	TRBV30	-	-	TGTGCCTGGAGACGATTCCGGGGCAGCTCCTACAATGAGCAGTTCTTC	CAWRRFRGSSYNEQFF
TRBJ2-2	TRBV19	-	-	TGTGCCAGTAGTCCAGGGACCGGGGAGCTGTTTTTT	CASSPGTGELFF